This record concerns one TCR beta chain sequence. Germline-derived CDR1 and CDR2 are DFQATT and SNEGSKA (reference sequence). This CDR3 spans 15 amino acids. The ends lost 1 base at V and 4 bases at J; junction bases unmatched: 4. TCRdb re-called the RT-PCR reads with MiXCR, one entry per CDR3 protein. This sample carries about 680,000 distinct CDR3 sequences, 12% to 15% of them seen once, and the ten largest clones take roughly 3.9%. Specimen: memory CD4+ T cells from blood. This chain joins TRBV20-1 and TRBJ2-3; 11 bases fit TRBD2. The receptor was isolated from a female donor in good health, serving as a healthy control. DNA for the CDR3: TGCAGTGCTAGAGTAGCGGGGGGGTATGCAGATACGCAGTATTTT. Translated, it gives CSARVAGGYADTQYF.